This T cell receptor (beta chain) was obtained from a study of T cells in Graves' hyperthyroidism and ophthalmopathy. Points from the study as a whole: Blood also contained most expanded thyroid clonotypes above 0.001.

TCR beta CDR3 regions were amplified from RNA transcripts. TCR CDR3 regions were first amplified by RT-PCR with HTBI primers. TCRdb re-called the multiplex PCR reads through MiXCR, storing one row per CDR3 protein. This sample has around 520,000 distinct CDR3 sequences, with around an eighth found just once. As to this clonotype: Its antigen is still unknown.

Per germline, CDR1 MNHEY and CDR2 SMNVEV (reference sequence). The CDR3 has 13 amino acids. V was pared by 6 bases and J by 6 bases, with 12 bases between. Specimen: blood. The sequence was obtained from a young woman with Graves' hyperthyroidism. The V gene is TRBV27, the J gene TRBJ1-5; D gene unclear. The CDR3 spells CASSRRSGQPQHF. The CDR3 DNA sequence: TGTGCCAGCAGCCGACGGAGCGGTCAGCCCCAGCATTTT.